This T cell receptor (beta chain) derives from a study of OX40 agonist ivuxolimab in advanced cancers. General observations from the study: The study found that CD8+ T cells averaged more expanded clones than CD4+.

The ends lost 6 bases at V and 5 bases at J; junction bases unmatched: 2. The CDR3 contains 14 residues. The germline gives CDR1 KGHSH, CDR2 LQKENI. Details on this clone: Its specificity is not known.

The data were produced by immunoSEQ multiplex PCR, yet TCRdb's version contains in-frame clones alone and is incomplete. The profile shows about 58,000 clones, 86% of them singletons. Sequenced here: CD4+ or CD8+ T cells sorted from blood, sampled in a trial of the OX40 agonist ivuxolimab. The rearrangement links TRBV18 to TRBJ1-6; 9 positions agree with TRBD1. The sequence was obtained from an adult with an advanced solid tumor such as melanoma, head and neck, liver or kidney cancer. Written as DNA, the CDR3 is TGTGCCAGCTCTAGGACAGGGGATAATTCACCCCTCCACTTT. Protein product: CASSRTGDNSPLHF.